The source of this T cell receptor (beta chain) is a study of T cells in Graves' hyperthyroidism and ophthalmopathy. V was pared by 5 bases and J by 6 bases, with 9 bases between. The CDR3 runs to 12 residues. CDR1 is PRHDT and CDR2 is FYEKMQ in the germline V gene (reference sequence). In the case of this clonotype: Its antigen is still unknown.

TCR beta CDR3 region amplification was performed from RNA transcripts. A set of HTBI primers served as the primers for a first-round RT-PCR of the TCR CDR3. In TCRdb, the multiplex PCR reads were re-called with MiXCR into one record per CDR3 protein. The table records about 370,000 distinct CDR3 sequences, 13% to 15% of them present only once. The study's findings and limits: Median prediction lead before ophthalmopathy onset was 6.5 months with the model.

The rearrangement joins TRBV13 to TRBJ2-3; no clear D gene. Sequencing used blood. The sequence came from a woman aged 55-69 years with Graves' ophthalmopathy. CDR3 DNA sequence: TGTGCCAGCAGCCCCGCGATGGATACGCAGTATTTT. Amino acids: CASSPAMDTQYF.